This T cell receptor beta chain stems from a study of T cell repertoires in cytomegalovirus infection (dated by TCRdb to about 2019). As for the study more broadly: Alongside well-studied HLA-B-restricted epitopes, the peptide stimulations were aimed at recently identified HLA-C-restricted CMV epitopes, whose presentation resists viral immunomodulation. Donor HLA type was relevant to the analysis, as public TCR beta signatures indicated carriage of CMV infection together with the matching HLA type.

This specimen's treatment or condition label, interpreted: in vitro stimulation with specific CMV peptide epitopes to enrich CMV-specific T cells. TCRdb names Illumina HiSeq 1500 as the instrument used. TCRdb reprocessing: public reads trimmed at Q25 with fastp, clones called with MiXCR, in-frame beta chains kept. Each CDR3 protein gets just one entry, which takes the most common genes and DNA from the rows behind it. For this sample there are about 770,000 distinct CDR3 sequences; roughly 28% appear just once. The biggest ten clones account for less than 15% of the sample. Only a few counts were recorded for this clonotype. Its antigen remains undetermined. No quality values exist for individual bases; no much larger clone is one base distant. From the germline V gene, CDR1 is WSHSY and CDR2 is SAAADI. The V and J ends are trimmed by 6 bases and 7 bases, leaving 18 bases between them. The CDR3 goes from the cysteine to the phenylalanine over 14 residues. Kept here is only the CDR3 DNA, which spans 42 bases and is read in frame from base 1.

Study-wide conclusions, independent of this receptor: In the ex vivo response, HLA-C-restricted CMV-specific TCR beta clonotypes were dominant, and in two of eight donors the single most frequent clonotype came from this HLA-C-restricted group. In both this cohort and an independent cohort of 300 to 450 donors, the cumulative frequency of public TCR beta family members distinguished carriers of CMV infection plus the relevant HLA type.

The sample in question was cultured CD8+ T cells from PBMCs, obtained from culture after CMV antigen stimulation. The chain is encoded by TRBV10-2 joined to TRBJ1-2, with the identity of the D gene unclear. This sequence was found in a human donor in good health (CMV status not recorded). Some clones in this sample may be carry-over from other donors' samples. The CDR3 region: CASRARRRASGYTF. The nucleotides read TGCGCCAGCAGGGCCAGGAGGAGGGCGTCTGGCTACACCTTC.